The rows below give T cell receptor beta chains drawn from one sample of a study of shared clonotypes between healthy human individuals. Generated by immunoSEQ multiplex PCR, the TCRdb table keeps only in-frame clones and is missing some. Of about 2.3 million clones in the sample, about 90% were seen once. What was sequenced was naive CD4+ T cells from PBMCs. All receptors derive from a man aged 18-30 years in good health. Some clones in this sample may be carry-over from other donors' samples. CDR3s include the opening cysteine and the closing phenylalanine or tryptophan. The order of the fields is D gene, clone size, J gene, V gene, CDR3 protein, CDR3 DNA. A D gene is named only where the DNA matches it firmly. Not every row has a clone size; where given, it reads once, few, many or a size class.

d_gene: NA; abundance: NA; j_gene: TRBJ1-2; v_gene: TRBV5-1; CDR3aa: CASSPRGEGYYGYTF; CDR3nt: TGCGCCAGCAGCCCCCGGGGCGAGGGCTACTATGGCTACACCTTC
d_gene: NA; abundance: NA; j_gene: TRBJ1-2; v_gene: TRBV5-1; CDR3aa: CASRLGAWEPRDGYTF; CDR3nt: TGCGCCAGCAGACTTGGGGCGTGGGAGCCTCGTGATGGCTACACCTTC
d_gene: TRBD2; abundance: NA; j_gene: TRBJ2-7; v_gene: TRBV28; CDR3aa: CASSLGGSEGILYEQYF; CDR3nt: TGTGCCAGCAGCCTAGGCGGGAGTGAGGGAATTCTATACGAGCAGTACTTC
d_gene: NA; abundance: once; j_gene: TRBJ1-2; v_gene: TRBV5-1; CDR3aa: CASSPPSQPNYGYTF; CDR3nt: TGCGCCAGCAGCCCCCCCTCCCAACCCAACTATGGCTACACCTTC
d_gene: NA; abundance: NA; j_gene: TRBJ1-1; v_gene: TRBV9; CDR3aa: CASSVERWTEAFF; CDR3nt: TGTGCCAGCAGCGTAGAAAGGTGGACTGAAGCTTTCTTT
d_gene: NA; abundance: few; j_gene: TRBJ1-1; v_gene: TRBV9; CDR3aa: CASSVVGGGEAFF; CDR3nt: TGTGCCAGCAGCGTAGTTGGAGGGGGTGAAGCTTTCTTT
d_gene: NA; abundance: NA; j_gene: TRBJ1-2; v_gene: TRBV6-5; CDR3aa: CASSQGLPPNYGYTF; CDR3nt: TGTGCCAGCAGCCAGGGCTTACCCCCTAACTATGGCTACACCTTC
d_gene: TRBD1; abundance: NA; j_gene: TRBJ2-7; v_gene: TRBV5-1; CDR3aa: CASSFATGHSYEQYF; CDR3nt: TGCGCCAGCAGCTTCGCGACAGGGCACTCCTACGAGCAGTACTTC
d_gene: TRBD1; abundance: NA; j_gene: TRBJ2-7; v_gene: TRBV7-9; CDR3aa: CASSPRGQGMFEQYF; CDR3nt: TGTGCCAGCAGCCCCCGGGGACAGGGTATGTTCGAGCAGTACTTC
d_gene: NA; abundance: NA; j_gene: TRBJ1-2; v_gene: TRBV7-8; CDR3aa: CASSKTVDYGYTF; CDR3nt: TGTGCCAGCAGCAAGACAGTAGACTATGGCTACACCTTC
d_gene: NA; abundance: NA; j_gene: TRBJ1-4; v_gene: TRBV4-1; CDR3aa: CASSRLRDAPNEKLFF; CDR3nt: TGCGCCAGCAGCCGCCTTCGGGACGCTCCTAATGAAAAACTGTTTTTT
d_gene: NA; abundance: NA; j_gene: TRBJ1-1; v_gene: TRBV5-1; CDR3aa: CASSLVEGDTEAFF; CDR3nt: TGCGCCAGCAGCTTGGTTGAGGGCGACACTGAAGCTTTCTTT
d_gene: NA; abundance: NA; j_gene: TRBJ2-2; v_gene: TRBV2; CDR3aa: CASRGRGRTGELFF; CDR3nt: TGTGCCAGCCGGGGGAGGGGGAGGACCGGGGAGCTGTTTTTT
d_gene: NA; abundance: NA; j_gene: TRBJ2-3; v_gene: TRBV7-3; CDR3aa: CASSLNRPGASDTQYF; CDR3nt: TGTGCCAGCAGCTTGAATCGGCCAGGCGCTTCCGATACGCAGTATTTT
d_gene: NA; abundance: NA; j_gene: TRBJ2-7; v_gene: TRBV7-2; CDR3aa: CASSLVISSEQYF; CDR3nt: TGTGCCAGCAGCTTAGTCATTTCTTCCGAGCAGTACTTC
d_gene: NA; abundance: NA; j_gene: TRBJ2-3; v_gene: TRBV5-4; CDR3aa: CASSLAGLGQYF; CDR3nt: TGTGCCAGCAGCTTGGCAGGGTTGGGGCAGTATTTT
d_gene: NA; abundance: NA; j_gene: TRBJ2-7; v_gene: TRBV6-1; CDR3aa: CASSGVLNEQYF; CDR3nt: TGTGCCAGCAGTGGTGTCTTGAACGAGCAGTACTTC
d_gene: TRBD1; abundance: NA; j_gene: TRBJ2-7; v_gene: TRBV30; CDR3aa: CAWTSGGASEQYF; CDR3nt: TGTGCCTGGACCTCAGGGGGCGCGTCCGAGCAGTACTTC
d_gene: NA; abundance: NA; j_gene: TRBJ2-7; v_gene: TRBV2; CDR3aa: CASTLLIPGAPDFLVRYF; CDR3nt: TGTGCCAGCACCCTCCTTATTCCAGGGGCTCCAGACTTCCTCGTTAGGTACTTC
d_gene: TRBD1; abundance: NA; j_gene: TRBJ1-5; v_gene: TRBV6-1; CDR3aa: CASRRDREGNQPQHF; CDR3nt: TGTGCCAGCAGGAGAGACAGGGAGGGCAATCAGCCCCAGCATTTT
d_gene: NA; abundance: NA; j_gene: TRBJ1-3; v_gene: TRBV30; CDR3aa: CAWSVLSTSGNTIYF; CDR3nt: TGTGCCTGGAGTGTACTCTCAACCTCTGGAAACACCATATATTTT
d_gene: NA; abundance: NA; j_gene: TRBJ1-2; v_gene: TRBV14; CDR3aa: CASSQDLLGANYGYTF; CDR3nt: TGTGCCAGCAGCCAAGATTTGCTCGGAGCTAACTATGGCTACACCTTC
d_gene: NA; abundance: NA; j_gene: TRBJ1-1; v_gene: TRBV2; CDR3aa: CASSKQGPPNTEAFF; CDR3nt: TGTGCCAGCAGTAAGCAGGGACCACCGAACACTGAAGCTTTCTTT
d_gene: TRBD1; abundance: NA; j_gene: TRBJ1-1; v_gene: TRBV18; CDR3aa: CASSSDRVEAFF; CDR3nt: TGTGCCAGCTCGTCGGACAGGGTTGAAGCTTTCTTT
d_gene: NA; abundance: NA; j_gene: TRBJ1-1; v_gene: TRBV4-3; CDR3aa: CASSQDRGDEAFF; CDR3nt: TGCGCCAGCAGCCAAGACAGAGGAGACGAAGCTTTCTTT
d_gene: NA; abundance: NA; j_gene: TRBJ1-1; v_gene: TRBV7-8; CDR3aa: CASSFGTSNTEAFF; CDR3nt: TGTGCCAGCAGCTTCGGGACTTCGAACACTGAAGCTTTCTTT
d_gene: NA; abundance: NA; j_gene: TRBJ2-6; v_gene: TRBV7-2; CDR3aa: CASTPGLGAGLAGANVLTF; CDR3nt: TGTGCCAGCACCCCGGGACTTGGGGCGGGGCTGGCTGGGGCCAACGTCCTGACTTTC
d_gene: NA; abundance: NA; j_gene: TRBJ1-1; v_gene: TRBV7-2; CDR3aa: CASSFVTGIQTEAFF; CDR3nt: TGTGCCAGCAGCTTCGTAACCGGGATCCAGACTGAAGCTTTCTTT
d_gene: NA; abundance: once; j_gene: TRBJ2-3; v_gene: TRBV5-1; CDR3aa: CASKGAPSSTDTQYF; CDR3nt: TGCGCCAGCAAAGGGGCACCGTCTAGCACAGATACGCAGTATTTT
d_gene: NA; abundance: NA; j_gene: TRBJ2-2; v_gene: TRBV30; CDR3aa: CAWSVIGRDNGELFF; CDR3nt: TGTGCCTGGAGTGTGATAGGTCGGGACAACGGGGAGCTGTTTTTT
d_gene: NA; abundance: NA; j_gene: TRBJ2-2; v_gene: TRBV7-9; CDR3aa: CASSVGGGELFF; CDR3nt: TGTGCCAGCAGCGTCGGAGGCGGGGAGCTGTTTTTT
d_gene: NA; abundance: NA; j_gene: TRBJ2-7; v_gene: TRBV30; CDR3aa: CAWSVGVEQYF; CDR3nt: TGTGCCTGGAGTGTGGGCGTCGAGCAGTACTTC
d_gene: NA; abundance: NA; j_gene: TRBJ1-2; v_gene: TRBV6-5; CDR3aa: CASRSGPNYGYTF; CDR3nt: TGTGCCAGCCGCAGCGGACCTAACTATGGCTACACCTTC
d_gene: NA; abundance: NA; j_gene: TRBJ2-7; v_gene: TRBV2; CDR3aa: CASSDQALEQYF; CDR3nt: TGTGCCAGCAGCGACCAGGCGCTCGAGCAGTACTTC
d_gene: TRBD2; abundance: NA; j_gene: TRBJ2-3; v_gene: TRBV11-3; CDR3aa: CASSPGLAIPDTQYF; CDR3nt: TGTGCCAGCAGCCCGGGACTAGCAATTCCAGATACGCAGTATTTT
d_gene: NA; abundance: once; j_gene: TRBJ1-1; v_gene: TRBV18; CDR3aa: CASSPIGGGWYTEAFF; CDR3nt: TGTGCCAGCTCACCAATTGGCGGGGGGTGGTACACTGAAGCTTTCTTT
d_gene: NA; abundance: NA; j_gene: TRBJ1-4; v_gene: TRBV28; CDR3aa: CASSSGPPGAEKLFF; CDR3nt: TGTGCCAGCAGTTCGGGCCCCCCTGGCGCGGAAAAACTGTTTTTT
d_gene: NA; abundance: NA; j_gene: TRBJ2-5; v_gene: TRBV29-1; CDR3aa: CSGGRETQYF; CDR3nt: TGCAGCGGCGGAAGAGAGACCCAGTACTTC
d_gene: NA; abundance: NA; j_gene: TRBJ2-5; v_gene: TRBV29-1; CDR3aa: CSVGRGNQETQYF; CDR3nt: TGCAGCGTTGGCCGAGGTAACCAAGAGACCCAGTACTTC
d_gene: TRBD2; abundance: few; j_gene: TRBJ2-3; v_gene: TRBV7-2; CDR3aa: CASSLSPSGSTDTQYF; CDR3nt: TGTGCCAGCAGCTTATCCCCTAGCGGGAGCACAGATACGCAGTATTTT
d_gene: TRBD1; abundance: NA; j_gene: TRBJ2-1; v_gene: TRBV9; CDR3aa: CASRKGAGGNEQFF; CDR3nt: TGTGCCAGCAGGAAGGGGGCAGGGGGCAATGAACAGTTCTTC
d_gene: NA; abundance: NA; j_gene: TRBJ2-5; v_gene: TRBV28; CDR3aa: CASRPGAGQEFMETQYF; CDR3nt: TGTGCCAGCAGACCGGGGGCGGGTCAAGAATTTATGGAGACCCAGTACTTC
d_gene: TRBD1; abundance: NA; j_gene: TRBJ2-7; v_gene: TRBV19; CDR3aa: CASSIAGQGSYEQYF; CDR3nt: TGTGCCAGTAGTATAGCCGGACAGGGCTCCTACGAGCAGTACTTC
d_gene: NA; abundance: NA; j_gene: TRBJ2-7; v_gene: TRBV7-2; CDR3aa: CASSSPPGKDYEQYF; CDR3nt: TGTGCCAGCAGCTCGCCCCCGGGGAAAGATTACGAGCAGTACTTC
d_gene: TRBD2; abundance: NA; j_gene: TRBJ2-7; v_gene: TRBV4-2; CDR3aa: CASSQELRTSGRKYEQYF; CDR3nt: TGTGCCAGCAGCCAAGAGTTACGGACTAGCGGGAGAAAGTACGAGCAGTACTTC
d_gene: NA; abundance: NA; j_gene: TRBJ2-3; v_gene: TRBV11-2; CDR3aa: CASSLGGADTQYF; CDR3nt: TGTGCCAGCAGCCTCGGGGGCGCAGATACGCAGTATTTT
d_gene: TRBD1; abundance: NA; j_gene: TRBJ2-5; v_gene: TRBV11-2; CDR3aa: CASRRLRQGSETQYF; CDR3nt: TGTGCCAGCAGACGTTTACGACAGGGTTCAGAGACCCAGTACTTC
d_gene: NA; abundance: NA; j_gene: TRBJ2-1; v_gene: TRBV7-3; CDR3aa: CASSLGTAVNEQFF; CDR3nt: TGTGCCAGCAGCCTTGGGACCGCGGTCAATGAGCAGTTCTTC